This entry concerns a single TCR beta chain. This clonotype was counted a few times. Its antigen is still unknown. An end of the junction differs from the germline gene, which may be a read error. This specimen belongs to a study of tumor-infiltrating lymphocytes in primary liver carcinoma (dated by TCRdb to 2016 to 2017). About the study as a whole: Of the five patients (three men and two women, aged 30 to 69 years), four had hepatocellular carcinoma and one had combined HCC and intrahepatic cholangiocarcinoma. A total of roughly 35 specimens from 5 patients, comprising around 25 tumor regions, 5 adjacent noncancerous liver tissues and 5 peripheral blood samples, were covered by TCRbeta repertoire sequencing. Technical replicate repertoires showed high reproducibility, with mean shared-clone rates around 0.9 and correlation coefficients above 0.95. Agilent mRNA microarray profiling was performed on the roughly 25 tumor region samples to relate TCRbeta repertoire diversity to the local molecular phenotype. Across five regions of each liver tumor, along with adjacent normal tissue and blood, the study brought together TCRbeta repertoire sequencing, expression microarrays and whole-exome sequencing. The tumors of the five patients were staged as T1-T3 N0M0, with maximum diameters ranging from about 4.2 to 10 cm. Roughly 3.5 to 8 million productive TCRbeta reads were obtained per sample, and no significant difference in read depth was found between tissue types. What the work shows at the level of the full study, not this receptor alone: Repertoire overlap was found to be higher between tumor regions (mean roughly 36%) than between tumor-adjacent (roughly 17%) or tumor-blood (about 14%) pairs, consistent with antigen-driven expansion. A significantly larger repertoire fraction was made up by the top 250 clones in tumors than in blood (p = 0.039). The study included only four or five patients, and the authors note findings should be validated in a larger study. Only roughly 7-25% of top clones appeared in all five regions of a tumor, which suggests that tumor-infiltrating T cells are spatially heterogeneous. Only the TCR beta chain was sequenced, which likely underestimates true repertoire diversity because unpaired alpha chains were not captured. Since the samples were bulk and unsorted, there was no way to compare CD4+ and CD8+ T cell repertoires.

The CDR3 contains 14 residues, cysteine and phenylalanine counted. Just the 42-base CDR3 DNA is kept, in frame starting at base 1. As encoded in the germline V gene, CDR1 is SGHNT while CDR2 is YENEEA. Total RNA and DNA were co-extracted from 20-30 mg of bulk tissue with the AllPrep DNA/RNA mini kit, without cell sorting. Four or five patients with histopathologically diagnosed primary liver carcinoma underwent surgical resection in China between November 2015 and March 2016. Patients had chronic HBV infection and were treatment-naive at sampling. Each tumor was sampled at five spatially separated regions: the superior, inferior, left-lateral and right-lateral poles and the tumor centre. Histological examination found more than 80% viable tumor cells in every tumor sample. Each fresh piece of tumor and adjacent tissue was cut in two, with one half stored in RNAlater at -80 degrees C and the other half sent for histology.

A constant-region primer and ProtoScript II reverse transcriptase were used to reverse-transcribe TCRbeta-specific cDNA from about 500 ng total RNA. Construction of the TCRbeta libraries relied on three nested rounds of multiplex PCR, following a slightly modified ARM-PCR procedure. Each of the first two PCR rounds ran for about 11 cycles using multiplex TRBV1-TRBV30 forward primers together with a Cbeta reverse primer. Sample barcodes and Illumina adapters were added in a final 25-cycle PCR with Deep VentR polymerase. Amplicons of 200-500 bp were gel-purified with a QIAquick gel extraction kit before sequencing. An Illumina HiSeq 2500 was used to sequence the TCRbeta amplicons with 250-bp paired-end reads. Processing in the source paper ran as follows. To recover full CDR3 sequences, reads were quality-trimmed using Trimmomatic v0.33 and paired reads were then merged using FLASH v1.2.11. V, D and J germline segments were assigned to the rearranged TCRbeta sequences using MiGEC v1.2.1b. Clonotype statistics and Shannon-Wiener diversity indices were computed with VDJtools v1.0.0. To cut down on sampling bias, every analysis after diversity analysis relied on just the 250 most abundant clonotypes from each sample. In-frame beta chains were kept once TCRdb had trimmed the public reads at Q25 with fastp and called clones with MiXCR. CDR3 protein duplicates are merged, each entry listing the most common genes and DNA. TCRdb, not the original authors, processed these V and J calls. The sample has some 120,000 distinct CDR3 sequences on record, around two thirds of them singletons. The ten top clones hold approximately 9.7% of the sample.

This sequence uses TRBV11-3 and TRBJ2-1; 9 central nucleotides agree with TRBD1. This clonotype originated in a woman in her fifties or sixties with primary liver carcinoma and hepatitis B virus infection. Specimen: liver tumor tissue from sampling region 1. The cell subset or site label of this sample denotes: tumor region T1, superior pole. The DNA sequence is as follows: TGTGCCAGTGGCGCTCGGGACAGGGTATACGAGCAGTTATTC. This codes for CASGARDRVYEQLF.